A selection of T cell receptor beta chains follows, all from one sample in a study of T cell repertoires in cytomegalovirus infection. TCRdb re-analysed the reads in MiXCR, keeping a single row per CDR3 protein. The sample includes 750,000 to 950,000 distinct CDR3 sequences, just under 30% seen only once; the top ten take around 13%. These receptors are not linked to any known antigen. This specimen was cultured CD8+ T cells from PBMCs, taken from culture after CMV antigen stimulation. The receptors were sampled from a human donor in good health (CMV status not recorded). Some clones in this sample may be carry-over from other donors' samples. CDR3s include the opening cysteine and the closing phenylalanine or tryptophan. A D gene is named only where the DNA matches it firmly. Size tells how often a clone was seen (once, few, many) or the class of an expanded clone, and some rows leave it out.

d_call,clone_size,j_call,v_call,cdr3_aa,cdr3_nt
TRBD1,-,TRBJ2-1,TRBV29-1,CSVEDLGTGEDEQFF,TGCAGCGTTGAAGATCTCGGGACAGGGGAGGATGAGCAGTTCTTC
-,few,TRBJ1-6,TRBV28,CASSSDGYNSPLHF,TGTGCCAGCAGTTCGGACGGCTACAATTCACCCCTCCACTTT
-,once,TRBJ1-2,TRBV4-3,CASSQGIRDLGGPNYGYTF,TGCGCCAGCAGCCAAGGTATAAGGGACCTGGGAGGGCCCAACTATGGCTACACCTTC
TRBD1,many,TRBJ2-5,TRBV12-5,CASGLWTGWEETQYF,TGTGCTAGTGGTTTGTGGACAGGGTGGGAAGAGACCCAGTACTTC
-,-,TRBJ1-2,TRBV12-3/TRBV12-4,CASSGPGYGYTF,TGTGCCAGCAGCGGGCCAGGGTATGGCTACACCTTC
-,-,TRBJ2-7,TRBV20-1,CSARDPMKDLYF,TGCAGTGCTAGAGATCCGATGAAAGACCTGTACTTC
-,few,TRBJ2-1,TRBV27,CASFPSAEMYNEQFF,TGTGCCAGCTTTCCCTCAGCGGAGATGTACAATGAGCAGTTCTTC
-,-,TRBJ1-6,TRBV7-9,CASSLKPGNSPLYF,TGTGCCAGCAGCTTGAAGCCAGGCAATTCACCCCTCTACTTT
TRBD1,few,TRBJ2-2,TRBV2,CASSRIPGQADTGELFF,TGTGCCAGCAGTCGTATACCGGGACAGGCCGACACCGGGGAGCTGTTTTTT
-,-,TRBJ2-2,TRBV7-9,CASSLRTPNTGELFF,TGTGCCAGCAGCCTTCGGACTCCGAACACCGGGGAGCTGTTTTTT
-,-,TRBJ2-1,TRBV11-2,CASSRGVGNGNEQFF,TGTGCCAGCAGCCGGGGTGTCGGTAATGGCAATGAGCAGTTCTTC
-,-,TRBJ1-1,TRBV19,CASSNKGGWGGTEAFF,TGTGCCAGTAGTAATAAGGGGGGCTGGGGGGGCACTGAAGCTTTCTTT
TRBD2,few,TRBJ2-1,TRBV4-3,CASSHYLAGGPHEQFF,TGCGCCAGCAGCCATTACCTAGCGGGGGGGCCTCATGAGCAGTTCTTC
TRBD1,few,TRBJ2-2,TRBV12-3/TRBV12-4,CASSPRRDRPNTGELFF,TGTGCCAGCAGCCCCCGCCGGGACAGGCCGAACACCGGGGAGCTGTTTTTT
-,many,TRBJ1-2,TRBV12-3/TRBV12-4,CASTSAGQINYGYTF,TGTGCCAGCACCTCGGCAGGACAGATCAACTATGGCTACACCTTC
-,-,TRBJ1-1,TRBV6-2/TRBV6-3,CASNIRGAGTEAFF,TGTGCCAGCAACATTCGGGGAGCGGGCACTGAAGCTTTCTTT
-,-,TRBJ1-1,TRBV7-3,CASSLEGRYFGTEAFF,TGTGCCAGCAGCTTAGAGGGCAGATACTTTGGTACTGAAGCTTTCTTT
TRBD1,few,TRBJ1-5,TRBV10-2,CASSEAGQRQHF,TGCGCCAGCAGTGAGGCGGGACAGCGGCAGCATTTT
-,-,TRBJ1-2,TRBV9,CASRTTGSNYGYTF,TGTGCCAGCAGGACCACAGGATCTAACTATGGCTACACCTTC
-,-,TRBJ2-1,TRBV12-5,CASGLTHEQFF,TGTGCTAGTGGTTTGACCCATGAGCAGTTCTTC
-,many,TRBJ1-6,TRBV27,CASSLKGNAYNSPLHF,TGTGCCAGCAGTTTAAAGGGGAACGCCTATAATTCACCCCTCCACTTT
-,-,TRBJ2-5,TRBV12-3/TRBV12-4,CASSLGVAVLQETQYF,TGTGCCAGCAGTTTGGGAGTGGCGGTCCTCCAAGAGACCCAGTACTTC
TRBD2,many,TRBJ2-1,TRBV7-9,CASTPSGGNSYNEQFF,TGTGCCAGCACCCCCTCGGGGGGAAACTCCTACAATGAGCAGTTCTTC
TRBD2,few,TRBJ2-3,TRBV7-6,CASSTGLAGGRTDTQYF,TGTGCCAGCAGCACGGGACTAGCGGGGGGTCGCACAGATACGCAGTATTTT
-,-,TRBJ1-1,TRBV7-9,CASSMYRDAFF,TGTGCCAGCAGCATGTACAGGGACGCTTTCTTT
TRBD2,many,TRBJ2-7,TRBV7-8,CASSLTVAGDYEQYF,TGTGCCAGCAGCTTAACCGTGGCGGGGGACTACGAGCAGTACTTC
TRBD2,few,TRBJ2-2,TRBV10-3,CAISQTSGLSNTGELFF,TGTGCCATCAGTCAGACTAGCGGGCTATCGAACACCGGGGAGCTGTTTTTT
TRBD1,many,TRBJ2-5,TRBV7-9,CASSLGYRGWETQYF,TGTGCCAGCAGCTTAGGATACAGGGGGTGGGAGACCCAGTACTTC
-,-,TRBJ2-5,TRBV7-6,CASSLGNSPNIF,TGTGCCAGCAGCTTAGGGAACTCTCCCAACATCTTC
-,-,TRBJ2-4,TRBV10-2,CASTGAKNIQYF,TGCGCCAGCACGGGAGCCAAAAACATTCAGTACTTC
TRBD1,-,TRBJ1-2,TRBV10-2,CASSEDRGIYGYTF,TGCGCCAGCAGCGAGGACAGGGGAATCTATGGCTACACCTTC
-,-,TRBJ2-1,TRBV27,CASSAKREQFF,TGTGCCAGCAGTGCCAAACGGGAGCAGTTCTTC
-,few,TRBJ2-7,TRBV6-1,CASSDRSSSYEQYF,TGTGCCAGCAGTGATAGGTCCAGCTCCTACGAGCAGTACTTC
TRBD2,few,TRBJ2-1,TRBV10-3,CAISEDLAGSNNEQFF,TGTGCCATCAGTGAGGACTTAGCGGGGTCCAACAATGAGCAGTTCTTC
-,-,TRBJ1-2,TRBV27,CASGYGAYGYTF,TGTGCCTCAGGCTACGGAGCTTATGGCTACACCTTC
TRBD1,few,TRBJ1-1,TRBV5-4,CASSLAGQGALNTEAFF,TGTGCCAGCAGCCTGGCGGGACAGGGGGCCTTGAACACTGAAGCTTTCTTT
-,-,TRBJ1-5,TRBV28,CASSPQYSNQPQHF,TGTGCCAGCAGCCCGCAATATAGCAATCAGCCCCAGCATTTT
-,few,TRBJ2-3,TRBV14,CASSQADGNTQYF,TGTGCCAGCAGCCAAGCTGACGGTAATACGCAGTATTTT
-,-,TRBJ1-1,TRBV29-1,CSVGGTPGGAFF,TGCAGCGTGGGTGGGACGCCTGGGGGAGCTTTCTTT
-,-,TRBJ1-1,TRBV5-8,CASSFQLPTTEAFF,TGTGCCAGCAGCTTCCAGCTACCTACCACTGAAGCTTTCTTT
TRBD1,-,TRBJ1-3,TRBV7-3,CASSLHGQGANTIYF,TGTGCCAGCAGTCTCCACGGACAGGGGGCGAACACCATATATTTT
-,-,TRBJ1-1,TRBV27,CASRYGRAAFF,TGTGCCAGCAGATACGGGAGAGCGGCTTTCTTT
-,many,TRBJ2-2,TRBV4-3,CASSQGMNTGELFF,TGCGCCAGCAGCCAAGGAATGAACACCGGGGAGCTGTTTTTT
-,-,TRBJ1-5,TRBV7-2,CASSLVNGNQPQHF,TGTGCCAGCAGCTTAGTCAATGGCAATCAGCCCCAGCATTTT
-,many,TRBJ1-4,TRBV4-1,CASSQEWRATNEKLFF,TGCGCCAGCAGCCAAGAGTGGCGTGCAACTAATGAAAAACTGTTTTTT
-,few,TRBJ1-6,TRBV19,CASSIGLRDSPLHF,TGTGCCAGTAGTATTGGACTAAGGGATTCACCCCTCCACTTT
-,-,TRBJ1-1,TRBV7-4,CASSLRADEAFF,TGTGCCAGCAGCTTAAGGGCGGATGAAGCTTTCTTT
TRBD1,few,TRBJ1-1,TRBV7-3,CASSLGWTGEEGEAFF,TGTGCCAGCAGCTTAGGTTGGACAGGGGAGGAGGGTGAAGCTTTCTTT
-,-,TRBJ2-1,TRBV5-1,CASSLGRGARVEQFF,TGCGCCAGCAGCCTGGGGAGGGGGGCGCGCGTTGAGCAGTTCTTC
TRBD1,many,TRBJ1-5,TRBV7-8,CASSPHRGGNQPQHF,TGTGCCAGCAGCCCGCACAGGGGGGGCAATCAGCCCCAGCATTTT
TRBD2,-,TRBJ2-5,TRBV29-1,CSLGSGATQETQYF,TGCAGCCTGGGGAGCGGGGCGACACAAGAGACCCAGTACTTC
-,-,TRBJ1-1,TRBV6-5,CASSYSTGAEAFF,TGTGCCAGCAGTTACTCGACAGGCGCTGAAGCTTTCTTT
TRBD1,-,TRBJ1-1,TRBV19,CASSIGTGGEAFF,TGTGCCAGTAGTATAGGGACAGGAGGCGAAGCTTTCTTT